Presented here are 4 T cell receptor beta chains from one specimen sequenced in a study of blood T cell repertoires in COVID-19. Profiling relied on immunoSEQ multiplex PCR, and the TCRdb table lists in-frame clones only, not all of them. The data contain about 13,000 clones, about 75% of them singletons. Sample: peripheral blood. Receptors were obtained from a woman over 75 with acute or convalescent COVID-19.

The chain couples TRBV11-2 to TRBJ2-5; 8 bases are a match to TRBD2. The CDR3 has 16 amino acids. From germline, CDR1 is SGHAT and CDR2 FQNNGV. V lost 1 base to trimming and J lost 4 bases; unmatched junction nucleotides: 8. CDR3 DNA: TGTGCCAGCAGCTTAGCGCTGGCGGGGGGTAGAGAGACCCAGTACTTC. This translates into CASSLALAGGRETQYF.

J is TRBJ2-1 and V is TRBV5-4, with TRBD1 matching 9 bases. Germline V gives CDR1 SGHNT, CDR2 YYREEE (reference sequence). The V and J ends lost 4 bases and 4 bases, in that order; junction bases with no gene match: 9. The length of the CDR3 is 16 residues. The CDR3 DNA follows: TGTGCCAGCAGCCCCACCGGGACAGGGAGGTACAATGAGCAGTTCTTC. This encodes CASSPTGTGRYNEQFF.

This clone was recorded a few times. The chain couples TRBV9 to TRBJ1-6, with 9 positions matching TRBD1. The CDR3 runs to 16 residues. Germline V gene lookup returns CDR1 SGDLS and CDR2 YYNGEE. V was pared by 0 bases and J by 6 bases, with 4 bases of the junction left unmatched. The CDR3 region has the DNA TGTGCCAGCAGCGTAGGACAGGGGGTGGGTAATTCACCCCTCCACTTT. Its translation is CASSVGQGVGNSPLHF.

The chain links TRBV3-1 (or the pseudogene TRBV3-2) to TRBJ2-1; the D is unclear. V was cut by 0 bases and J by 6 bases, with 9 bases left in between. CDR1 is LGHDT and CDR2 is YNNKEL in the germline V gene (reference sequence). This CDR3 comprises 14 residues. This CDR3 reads CASSQERPANEQFF. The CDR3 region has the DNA TGTGCCAGCAGCCAAGAGAGGCCCGCCAATGAGCAGTTCTTC.